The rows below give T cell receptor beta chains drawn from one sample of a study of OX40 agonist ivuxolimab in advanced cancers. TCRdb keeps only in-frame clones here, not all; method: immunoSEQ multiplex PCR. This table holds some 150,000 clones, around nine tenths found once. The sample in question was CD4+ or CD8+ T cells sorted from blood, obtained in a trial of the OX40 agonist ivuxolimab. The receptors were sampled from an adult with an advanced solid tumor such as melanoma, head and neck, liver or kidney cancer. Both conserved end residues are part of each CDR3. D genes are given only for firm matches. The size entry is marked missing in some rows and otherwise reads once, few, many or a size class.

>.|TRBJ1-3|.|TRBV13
CASSFKYSGNTIYF
TGTGCCAGCAGCTTTAAGTACTCTGGAAACACCATATATTTT
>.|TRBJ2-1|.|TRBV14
CASSIRTWSSYNEQFF
TGTGCCAGCAGCATCCGGACCTGGAGCTCCTACAATGAGCAGTTCTTC
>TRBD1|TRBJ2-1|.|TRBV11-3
CASSVYRGRREQFF
TGTGCCAGCAGCGTGTACAGGGGGCGACGGGAGCAGTTCTTC
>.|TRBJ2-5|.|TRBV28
CASGTGTPETQYF
TGTGCCAGCGGAACCGGTACACCAGAGACCCAGTACTTC
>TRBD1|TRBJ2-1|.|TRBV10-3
CAIRGIGTGPYNEQFF
TGTGCCATCAGGGGGATCGGGACAGGTCCCTACAATGAGCAGTTCTTC
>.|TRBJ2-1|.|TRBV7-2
CASSLSLRDGEQFF
TGTGCCAGCAGCTTAAGCTTGCGGGATGGTGAGCAGTTCTTC
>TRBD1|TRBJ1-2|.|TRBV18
CASSMDRDGYTF
TGTGCCAGCTCAATGGACAGGGACGGCTACACCTTC
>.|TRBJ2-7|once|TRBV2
CASSLAVCYF
TGTGCCAGCAGCTTAGCGGTCTGCTACTTC
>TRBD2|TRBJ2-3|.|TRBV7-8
CASSPRLAGLRNTQYF
TGTGCCAGCAGCCCGCGACTAGCGGGACTTAGAAATACGCAGTATTTT
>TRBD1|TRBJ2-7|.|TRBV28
CASWNRGSGEQYF
TGTGCCAGCTGGAACAGGGGGTCAGGTGAGCAGTACTTC
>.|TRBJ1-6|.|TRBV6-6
CASSPWEKAPGSPLHF
TGTGCCAGCAGCCCTTGGGAAAAGGCTCCCGGTTCACCCCTCCACTTT
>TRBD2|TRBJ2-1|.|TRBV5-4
CASSLGGGLAGDEQFF
TGTGCCAGCAGCTTGGGCGGGGGACTAGCGGGAGATGAGCAGTTCTTC
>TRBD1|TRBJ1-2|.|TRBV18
CASSTNPQGVYGYTF
TGTGCCAGCTCAACTAACCCACAGGGGGTCTATGGCTACACCTTC
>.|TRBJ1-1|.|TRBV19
CASSIGRLNTEAFF
TGTGCCAGTAGTATTGGGCGGTTGAACACTGAAGCTTTCTTT
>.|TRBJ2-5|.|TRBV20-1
CSAPQGETQYF
TGCAGTGCCCCTCAGGGAGAGACCCAGTACTTC
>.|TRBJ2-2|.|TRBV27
CASSLRDNGELFF
TGTGCCAGCAGCCTCCGGGACAACGGGGAGCTGTTTTTT
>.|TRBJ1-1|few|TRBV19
CASSIWGQGDTEAFF
TGTGCCAGTAGTATATGGGGGCAAGGGGACACTGAAGCTTTCTTT
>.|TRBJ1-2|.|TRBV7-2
CASSDQTDHVLGYTF
TGTGCCAGCAGCGACCAGACAGACCACGTCTTGGGCTACACCTTC
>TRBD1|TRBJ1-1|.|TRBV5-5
CASSTGTANTEAFF
TGTGCCAGCAGCACCGGGACAGCGAACACTGAAGCTTTCTTT
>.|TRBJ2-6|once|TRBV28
CASSYGFSGANVLTF
TGTGCCAGCAGCTACGGTTTCTCTGGGGCCAACGTCCTGACTTTC
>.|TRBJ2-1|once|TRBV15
CATSSDSIPVDEQFF
TGTGCCACCAGCAGCGACTCGATCCCAGTCGATGAGCAGTTCTTC